This is a list of T cell receptor beta chains from one sample in a study of human T cells and chemical hapten exposure. MiXCR was run by TCRdb on the RACE reads, yielding one entry per CDR3 protein. The data show around 130,000 distinct CDR3 sequences, approximately 9.5% seen once. Sequencing was carried out using whole blood. All receptors derive from a male donor in good health. Some clones in this sample may be carry-over from other donors' samples. CDR3s include the opening cysteine and the closing phenylalanine or tryptophan. A D gene is named only where the DNA matches it firmly. Not every row has a clone size; where given, it reads once, few, many or a size class.

V gene	clone size	J gene	D gene	CDR3 DNA	CDR3 protein
TRBV24-1	many	TRBJ2-1	.	TGTGCCACCAGTGCGGGGAGCGAGCAGTTCTTC	CATSAGSEQFF
TRBV2	.	TRBJ2-1	.	TGTGCCAGCAGCGCGGGACTCTCACGTACGGGTTACAATGAGCAGTTCTTC	CASSAGLSRTGYNEQFF
TRBV7-3	.	TRBJ2-6	.	TGTGCCAGCAGCTTAACGTCAGGGGTCGGCCGAAACTCTGGGGCCAACGTCCTGACTTTC	CASSLTSGVGRNSGANVLTF
TRBV5-1	.	TRBJ2-5	.	TGCGCCAGCAGCCAAACAGTCGGGGAGACCCAGTACTTC	CASSQTVGETQYF
TRBV20-1	few	TRBJ1-4	.	TGCAGTGCTAGAGCGGGGTTAGGTGAAAAACTGTTTTTT	CSARAGLGEKLFF
TRBV30	many	TRBJ2-1	TRBD2	TGTGCCTGGAGTGTACGGCGGGGACTAGCGGTCACTTCCTACAATGAGCAGTTCTTC	CAWSVRRGLAVTSYNEQFF
TRBV28	.	TRBJ1-1	.	TGTGCCAGCAGTTTTTTCGCTGGGGGCACAGACACTGAAGCTTTCTTT	CASSFFAGGTDTEAFF
TRBV4-3	.	TRBJ1-3	.	TGCGCCAGCAGCCAAGATGGGGCCGGTCATGGAACCTCTGGAAACACCATATATTTT	CASSQDGAGHGTSGNTIYF
TRBV6-5	.	TRBJ1-5	TRBD1	TGTGCCAGCAGCGTACAGGGGAGGGATCAGCCCCAGCATTTT	CASSVQGRDQPQHF
TRBV20-1	few	TRBJ1-2	TRBD1	TGCAGTGCTAGCCCGGGACAGCTTCTATATGGCTACACCTTC	CSASPGQLLYGYTF
TRBV10-2	.	TRBJ2-3	TRBD2	TGCGCCAGCGCAGTTAGGAGCGGGGTGGGCACAGATACGCAGTATTTT	CASAVRSGVGTDTQYF
TRBV5-6	.	TRBJ1-5	.	TGTGCCAGCAGCACGTATCGGACAGGCAATCAGCCCCAGCATTTT	CASSTYRTGNQPQHF
TRBV6-1	.	TRBJ1-5	.	TGTGCCAGCAGTGAGGCGTTGGGGCGGCCTCAGCCCCAGCATTTT	CASSEALGRPQPQHF
TRBV9	.	TRBJ2-1	.	TGTGCCAGCAGCGTAGGCGCAGGGTCGTACAATGAGCAGTTCTTC	CASSVGAGSYNEQFF
TRBV5-1	few	TRBJ2-1	.	TGCGCCAGCACGGCCTTCTCCTACAATGAGCAGTTCTTC	CASTAFSYNEQFF
TRBV19	.	TRBJ1-1	.	TGTGCCAGTAGTGCCGCAGCGACGGAGAACACTGAAGCTTTCTTT	CASSAAATENTEAFF
TRBV3-1	.	TRBJ1-1	.	TGTGCCAGCAGCCTCGCCCGGACCACTGAAGCTTTCTTT	CASSLARTTEAFF
TRBV13	.	TRBJ2-7	.	TGTGCCAGCAGCTTAGGGACAGCCCCCGGCTACGAGCAGTACTTC	CASSLGTAPGYEQYF
TRBV7-2	.	TRBJ1-3	.	TGTGCCAGCAGCTTAGCTGGGGGGGCTGGAAACACCATATATTTT	CASSLAGGAGNTIYF
TRBV10-3	.	TRBJ2-7	.	TGTGCCATCGGAACAGCATACGAGCAGTACTTC	CAIGTAYEQYF
TRBV7-2	few	TRBJ2-2	TRBD2	TGTGCCAGCAGCTTAAGGCGGGGGGTCAACACCGGGGAGCTGTTTTTT	CASSLRRGVNTGELFF
TRBV7-2	.	TRBJ2-1	TRBD2	TGTGCCAGCAGCTCAGGACTAGCGGGTGGGCGGGCCTACAATGAGCAGTTCTTC	CASSSGLAGGRAYNEQFF
TRBV29-1	few	TRBJ1-4	.	TGCAGCGTGAACCCCAGGGGAACCAATGAAAAACTGTTTTTT	CSVNPRGTNEKLFF
TRBV7-2	.	TRBJ1-2	.	TGTGCCAGCAGCTACGACAGTTCTAACTATGGCTACACCTTC	CASSYDSSNYGYTF
TRBV27	many	TRBJ1-6	TRBD1	TGTGCCAGCAGTTTGTGGGGACAGGGAAATTCACCCCTCCACTTT	CASSLWGQGNSPLHF
TRBV6-5	few	TRBJ1-5	.	TGTGCCAGCAGTTACCTAGCAGGTCGGGATCAGCCCCAGCATTTT	CASSYLAGRDQPQHF
TRBV19	many	TRBJ1-5	TRBD1	TGTGCCAGTAGTGTGGGACAGGGCCCCTGGAATCAGCCCCAGCATTTT	CASSVGQGPWNQPQHF
TRBV10-3	.	TRBJ1-5	TRBD1	TGTGCCGTTGGTCCGGGACAGGAAAATCAGCCCCAGCATTTT	CAVGPGQENQPQHF
TRBV29-1	many	TRBJ2-1	TRBD2	TGCAGCGTTGAGAGAGCGGGAGTATATGGTGAGCAGTTCTTC	CSVERAGVYGEQFF
TRBV15	.	TRBJ2-5	.	TGTGCCACCAGCACCCGGAGGGCCGGGGAGACCCAGTACTTC	CATSTRRAGETQYF
TRBV6-1	once	TRBJ2-7	TRBD1	TGTGCCAGCAGAGAGCCGGGACAGGGGGTCGAGCAGTACTTC	CASREPGQGVEQYF
TRBV9	.	TRBJ2-6	.	TGTGCCAGCAGCGTACAAGGCTCTGGGGCCAACGTCCTGACTTTC	CASSVQGSGANVLTF
TRBV27	many	TRBJ2-2	.	TGTGCCAGCAGTTTAAAGAACACCGGGGAGCTGTTTTTT	CASSLKNTGELFF
TRBV20-1	.	TRBJ2-1	TRBD2	TGCAGTGCTAGAGATCCGAGCGGGAGATACAATGAGCAGTTCTTC	CSARDPSGRYNEQFF
TRBV27	many	TRBJ2-2	TRBD1	TGTGCCAGCAGTAAGACAGGGCTTCGAACCGGGGAGCTGTTTTTT	CASSKTGLRTGELFF
TRBV4-3	.	TRBJ2-4	TRBD2	TGCGCCAGCAGCCAAGCCCCGGGACTAGCGGGGGATCTAGCCAAAAACATTCAGTACTTC	CASSQAPGLAGDLAKNIQYF
TRBV20-1	many	TRBJ2-1	.	TGCAGTGGCCTGGGATCGAAAAATGAGCAGTTCTTC	CSGLGSKNEQFF
TRBV7-2	.	TRBJ2-3	TRBD2	TGTGCCAGCAGCTCAGGACTAGCGGGTCCTGAGGGTACGCAGTATTTT	CASSSGLAGPEGTQYF
TRBV3-1	.	TRBJ2-7	.	TGTGCCAGCAGCCGCACAGGGGGGGCCTCCTACGAGCAGTACTTC	CASSRTGGASYEQYF
TRBV6-7	few	TRBJ1-6	TRBD1	TGTGCCAGCACCAAGACAGGGGGCAAGGATTCACCCCTCCACTTT	CASTKTGGKDSPLHF
TRBV12-3/TRBV12-4	many	TRBJ1-5	.	TGTGCCAGCAGTTTAGGTTTCAGGGGAAGCAATCAGCCCCAGCATTTT	CASSLGFRGSNQPQHF
TRBV19	.	TRBJ1-5	.	TGTGCCAGTAGTATGAGGGGCCGGGGGAGCAATCAGCCCCAGCATTTT	CASSMRGRGSNQPQHF
TRBV12-3/TRBV12-4	.	TRBJ2-3	.	TGTGCCAGCAGTTTAGCCTATGGGACACACCTCAGCTTAGATACGCAGTATTTT	CASSLAYGTHLSLDTQYF
TRBV4-1	.	TRBJ1-1	TRBD1	TGCGCCAGCAGCCAACGACAGGGGCAAGCTTTCTTT	CASSQRQGQAFF
TRBV12-3/TRBV12-4	few	TRBJ1-5	.	TGTGCCAGCGCCGCGTGGGGGGGCCGGAGTCAGCCCCAGCATTTT	CASAAWGGRSQPQHF
TRBV5-4	few	TRBJ2-1	TRBD2	TGTGCCAGCAGCTTGGGGGCGGGAGGGGATGAGCAGTTCTTC	CASSLGAGGDEQFF